These T cell receptor beta chains were read from a single sample in a study of OX40 agonist ivuxolimab in advanced cancers. Some clones are missing from TCRdb's copy, which holds only in-frame ones; the method was immunoSEQ multiplex PCR. The table has fewer than 30,000 clones, over 80% seen once; the top ten hold 8.5% to 10%. The sequenced sample was CD4+ or CD8+ T cells sorted from blood, obtained in a trial of the OX40 agonist ivuxolimab. The receptors derive from an adult with an advanced solid tumor such as melanoma, head and neck, liver or kidney cancer. Both conserved end residues are part of each CDR3. A D gene is named only where the DNA matches it firmly. Only some rows state a clone size, as once, few, many or a class for expanded clones.

TRBV9	-	TRBJ2-1	-	TGTGCCAGCAGCACCCTCGGGACTGAGGCTTTGAATGAGCAGTTCTTC	CASSTLGTEALNEQFF
TRBV29-1	TRBD2	TRBJ2-1	-	TGCAGCGCAGGACTAGCGGGAGCCCCCTCCTACAATGAGCAGTTCTTC	CSAGLAGAPSYNEQFF
TRBV5-1	-	TRBJ1-4	once	TGCGCCAGCAGTATGGGGGGCGGCTGGACGGGTGAAAAACTGTTTTTT	CASSMGGGWTGEKLFF
TRBV7-9	-	TRBJ2-7	few	TGTGCCAGCAGCGTCGACAGGAGCTCCTACGAGCAGTACTTC	CASSVDRSSYEQYF
TRBV7-2	-	TRBJ2-3	-	TGTGCCAGCAGCAGGACAGATACGCAGTATTTT	CASSRTDTQYF
TRBV30	TRBD1	TRBJ1-2	-	TGTGCCTGGGTGAGGGGGCCAGATTCCCTCAATGGCTACACCTTC	CAWVRGPDSLNGYTF
TRBV6-6	-	TRBJ1-3	-	TGTGCCTGCCACACCGCAGGAAACACCATATATTTT	CACHTAGNTIYF
TRBV6-1	-	TRBJ1-1	-	TGTGCCAGCAGTCCAAGTAGGAGAGTAGACGATTTCTTT	CASSPSRRVDDFF
TRBV7-3	-	TRBJ1-1	-	TGTGCCAGCAGCCTACAGGGTAGACACACTGAAGCTTTCTTT	CASSLQGRHTEAFF
TRBV5-5	-	TRBJ2-2	once	TGTGCCAGCAGTCTAACCGGGACCTCTGGTCACACCGGGGAGCTGTTTTTT	CASSLTGTSGHTGELFF
TRBV11-2	-	TRBJ2-7	-	TGTGCCAGCAGCTTACCCTGGGAGGGGGCAGGCTACGAGCAGTACTTC	CASSLPWEGAGYEQYF
TRBV15	TRBD1	TRBJ2-7	-	TGTGCCACCAGCAGGGACAGGGGGCAATACGAGCAGTACTTC	CATSRDRGQYEQYF
TRBV21-1	-	TRBJ2-5	-	TGTGCCAGCAGCAGAAACCGGGACCCTGGGGGGAAGACCCAGTACTTC	CASSRNRDPGGKTQYF